One sample yielded the 19 T cell receptor beta chains listed below, sequenced in a study of cytomegalovirus exposure and HLA in healthy donors. Primers for the PCR totalled 60 Vbeta and 13 Jbeta. Profiling relied on immunoSEQ multiplex PCR, and the TCRdb table lists in-frame clones only, not all of them. The sample holds roughly 190,000 clones; around two thirds are singletons and the top ten take under 3%. Sample: PBMCs. The source is a middle-aged man in good health and CMV-seronegative.

The chain links TRBV9 to TRBJ1-2, with 9 bases lining up with TRBD1. V lost 3 bases, J lost 4 bases, and 7 bases stayed unmatched. Germline CDR1 reads SGDLS; CDR2 reads YYNGEE. The CDR3 is 15 amino acids. The CDR3 bases are TGTGCCAGCAGCGATCCGGGACAGGGCGCCTATGGCTACACCTTC. This gives the protein CASSDPGQGAYGYTF.

This rearrangement joins TRBV27 to TRBJ2-3; possibly TRBD1 for D (5 bases). The V gene lost 6 bases and the J gene lost 2 bases, with 9 bases spanning the gap. This CDR3 region has 13 residues. Germline values: CDR1 MNHEY, CDR2 SMNVEV (reference sequence). The CDR3 coding sequence is TGTGCCAGCAGACCAGGGAACACAGATACGCAGTATTTT. It encodes CASRPGNTDTQYF.

The chain links TRBV5-4 to TRBJ2-7; D gene unclear. The CDR3 contains 13 residues. Germline CDR1 reads SGHNT; CDR2 reads YYREEE (reference sequence). With 4 bases removed from V and 5 bases from J, the gap between germline ends came to 13 bases. The CDR3, as DNA: TGTGCCAGCAGCCGGCGGAGCATCAACGAGCAGTACTTC. It translates to CASSRRSINEQYF.

The gene calls are TRBV11-3 and TRBJ1-3; D uncertain. Per germline, CDR1 SGHNT and CDR2 YENEEA. V lost 2 bases and J 4 bases, leaving 9 bases between the germline ends. CDR3 length equals 14 residues. In DNA, the CDR3 is TGTGCCAGCAGCTTATCAGGTGCGGGAAACACCATATATTTT. This gives the protein CASSLSGAGNTIYF.

This clone was recorded only once. The sample has other DNA sequences that encode this CDR3 too. This chain connects TRBV5-1 to TRBJ1-4, with D hard to call. The CDR3 is 15 residues long. CDR1 is SGHRS and CDR2 is YFSETQ in the germline V gene. V shed 4 bases and J shed 0 bases, with 10 bases lying between them. The CDR3 DNA reads as TGCGCCAGCAGCCTTGGCGGGGCAACTAATGAAAAACTGTTTTTT. The encoded protein is CASSLGGATNEKLFF.

J is TRBJ2-5 and V is TRBV5-8, with TRBD1 matching 7 bases. After removal of 5 bases from V and 5 bases from J, the junction contained 15 bases not matched to a gene. Germline lookup yields CDR1 SGHTS and CDR2 YDEGEE. The length of the CDR3 is 16 residues. The CDR3 loop is CASSFTNRGALETQYF. In DNA form, the CDR3 reads TGTGCCAGCAGTTTTACCAACAGGGGCGCTCTTGAGACCCAGTACTTC.

This clone came up a few times. The chain's CDR3 is CASSPQLAGSTDTQYF. In nucleotides, the CDR3 is TGTGCCAGCAGCCCCCAACTAGCGGGTAGCACAGATACGCAGTATTTT. The chain has TRBV28 and TRBJ2-3, with TRBD2 matching over 9 bases. This CDR3 contains 16 residues. Germline CDR1 MDHEN, CDR2 SYDVKM. Trimming took 6 bases from V and 0 from J; bases not matched to a gene: 7.

The rearrangement links TRBV7-2 to TRBJ1-3; 8 nucleotides match TRBD1. The CDR3 contains 16 residues. Trimming took 7 bases from V and 1 from J; bases not matched to a gene: 9. The V gene's germline CDR1 is SGHTA and CDR2 FQGNSA. CDR3 in amino acids: CASTVDRGVSGNTIYF. CDR3 in DNA: TGTGCCAGCACGGTAGACAGGGGTGTTTCTGGAAACACCATATATTTT.

The CDR3 sequence is CASSEWGGDGNQPQHF. The DNA for the CDR3 is TGTGCCAGCAGTGAATGGGGAGGGGATGGCAATCAGCCCCAGCATTTT. This chain connects TRBV25-1 to TRBJ1-5, with a weak D call TRBD1 (5 bases). Germline V gene lookup returns CDR1 MGHDK and CDR2 SYGVNS. V lost 1 base and J 2 bases, leaving 12 bases between the germline ends. This CDR3 is 16 amino acids long. Looking up the rest from reference TRBV25-1 and TRBJ1-5 gives the full variable domain: EADIYQTPRYLVIGTGKKITLECSQTMGHDKMYWYQQDPGMELHLIHYSYGVNSTEKGDLSSESTVSRIRTEHFPLTLESARPSHTSQYLCASSEWGGDGNQPQHFGDGTRLSIL.

J is TRBJ1-5 and V is TRBV10-3, with 7 nucleotides matching TRBD1. Germline CDR1 reads ENHRY; CDR2 reads SYGVKD. Trimming at V came to 2 bases and at J to 0 bases, leaving 7 bases not matched to a gene. The CDR3 consists of 17 residues. CDR3 coding DNA: TGTGCCATCAGTGAGGGGAACAGGGGAGGTAGCAATCAGCCCCAGCATTTT. It is translated as CAISEGNRGGSNQPQHF.

The V and J genes are TRBV19 and TRBJ2-1; unclear D gene. CDR1 LNHDA and CDR2 SQIVND come from the germline V gene (reference sequence). CDR3 length equals 15 residues. V shed 0 bases and J shed 2 bases, with 8 bases lying between them. Here the CDR3 reads CASSIEGQTYNEQFF. CDR3 in DNA: TGTGCCAGTAGTATAGAGGGCCAGACCTACAATGAGCAGTTCTTC.

The rearrangement joins TRBV9 to TRBJ2-1; TRBD2 is a possible D gene (5 bases). Trimming cost V 3 bases and J 5 bases, with 18 bases left between them. Germline CDR1 reads SGDLS; CDR2 reads YYNGEE. CDR3 length equals 16 residues. Written as DNA, the CDR3 is TGTGCCAGCAGCGCCGTACCTAGCTTGGGAGACAATGAGCAGTTCTTC. Amino acid sequence: CASSAVPSLGDNEQFF.

V is TRBV15 and J is TRBJ2-1; the match to TRBD2 covers 10 bases. Germline CDR1 and CDR2: LNHNV and YYDKDF (reference sequence). The V gene end was trimmed by 0 bases and the J gene end by 3 bases; junction bases not matched to a gene: 5. The CDR3 has 17 residues. In nucleotides, the CDR3 is TGTGCCACCAGCAGAGAGTCTAGCGGGAGAGGCTACAATGAGCAGTTCTTC. It yields the protein CATSRESSGRGYNEQFF.

This chain uses TRBV9 with TRBJ2-5; unclear D gene. The germline CDR1 and CDR2 sequences are SGDLS and YYNGEE. Trimming removed 4 bases at V and 2 bases at J, with 15 bases between. CDR3 length: 15 residues. The DNA of the CDR3 is TGTGCCAGCAGCCGATTAGTAAACCGACAAGAGACCCAGTACTTC. Amino acids: CASSRLVNRQETQYF. The entire variable domain, with the rest obtained from reference TRBV9 and TRBJ2-5, is as follows: DSGVTQTPKHLITATGQRVTLRCSPRSGDLSVYWYQQSLDQGLQFLIQYYNGEERAKGNILERFSAQQFPDLHSELNLSSLELGDSALYFCASSRLVNRQETQYFGPGTRLLVL.

The chain is built from TRBV6-1 and TRBJ2-7, with 8 nucleotides matching TRBD1. CDR1 and CDR2 from the germline V gene are MNHNS and SASEGT. This CDR3 region has 13 residues. Trimming cost V 4 bases and J 6 bases; bases outside gene matches: 5. The CDR3 reads CASSGTGKGEQYF. CDR3 DNA sequence: TGTGCCAGCAGTGGGACAGGGAAGGGCGAGCAGTACTTC.

The chain carries TRBV4-1 and TRBJ1-2; 7 bases match TRBD1. V lost 4 bases, J lost 1 base, and 18 bases stayed unmatched. This CDR3 is built from 19 residues. CDR1 is MGHRA, CDR2 YSYEKL, per germline. This CDR3 reads CASSPIHGQVENFNYGYTF. In DNA, the CDR3 is TGCGCCAGCAGCCCTATTCATGGACAGGTCGAAAATTTTAACTATGGCTACACCTTC.

This clone occurred a few times. This chain links TRBV5-3 with TRBJ2-7; 11 bases map to TRBD2. TRBV5-3 is an ORF, with its function uncertain. There are 16 residues in the CDR3. J gave up 4 bases and V 4 bases, and 10 bases lay outside the gene matches. CDR3: CARSEGEASGRYEQYF. In DNA, the CDR3 is TGTGCCAGAAGCGAGGGGGAGGCTAGCGGGAGGTACGAGCAGTACTTC.

The rearrangement joins TRBV12-2 to TRBJ1-5; whether TRBD1, the table's D call, matches the DNA was not checked. TRBV12-2 is an annotated pseudogene. The CDR3 spans 13 residues. CDR3 sequence reads: CASRLKGDQPQHF. CDR3 sequence (DNA): TGTGCAAGTCGCTTGAAGGGGGATCAGCCCCAGCATTTT.

The chain carries TRBV5-1 and TRBJ2-2, with D possibly matching TRBD1 (5 bases). This CDR3 is 16 amino acids long. Germline V gene sequence: CDR1 SGHRS, CDR2 YFSETQ. V was cut by 4 bases and J by 3 bases, with 16 bases left in between. This CDR3 is CASSLDRPGDTGELFF. The DNA of the CDR3 is TGCGCCAGCAGCCTCGACAGACCCGGTGACACCGGGGAGCTGTTTTTT.